These T cell receptor beta chains were read from a single sample in a study of T-cell reconstitution after alpha-beta-depleted transplantation in children. TCRdb ran MiXCR on the PCR reads and lists one entry per CDR3 protein. The table has roughly 200,000 distinct CDR3 sequences, approximately 9% seen once; the top ten hold less than 8%. The sequences come from PBMCs from the stem cell graft donor, collected from the stem cell graft. The receptors derive from a human donor who donated a stem cell graft to a child with acute lymphoblastic leukemia. Each CDR3 is given with its conserved first and last residue. D genes are given only for firm matches. Size values are once, few and many counts, or a class for expanded clones, and some rows have none.

d_gene	v_gene	abundance	j_gene	CDR3nt	CDR3aa
NA	TRBV5-1	many	TRBJ1-1	TGCGCCAGCAGCCCCAGCTGGGGCAGGAACACTGAAGCTTTCTTT	CASSPSWGRNTEAFF
NA	TRBV20-1	few	TRBJ1-5	TGCAGTGCCGAGCGGATGGTAGGTAGCAATCAGCCCCAGCATTTT	CSAERMVGSNQPQHF
NA	TRBV7-2	many	TRBJ2-1	TGTGCCAGCAGCTTTACCGGGACTGGCTACAATGAGCAGTTCTTC	CASSFTGTGYNEQFF
TRBD1	TRBV7-6	NA	TRBJ1-1	TGTGCCAGCAGCTACCGACTGACAGGGCGGGACACTGAAGCTTTCTTT	CASSYRLTGRDTEAFF
NA	TRBV5-1	many	TRBJ2-1	TGCGCCAGCAGCTTGGAACCGGGACCCTCCTACAATGAGCAGTTCTTC	CASSLEPGPSYNEQFF
TRBD1	TRBV4-3	NA	TRBJ1-1	TGCGCCAGCAGCCAAGGCGACAGGGCCTTCACTGAAGCTTTCTTT	CASSQGDRAFTEAFF
NA	TRBV5-6	NA	TRBJ1-1	TGTGCCAGCAGCTTACAGGGTAATGCTTTCTTT	CASSLQGNAFF
TRBD1	TRBV5-5	NA	TRBJ1-4	TGTGCCAGCAGCGGACAGGGAACTAATGAAAAACTGTTTTTT	CASSGQGTNEKLFF
NA	TRBV3-1	few	TRBJ2-1	TGTGCCAGCAGCCTCGACTCTTTAACCTACAATGAGCAGTTCTTC	CASSLDSLTYNEQFF
NA	TRBV5-1	few	TRBJ2-2	TGCGCCAGCAGCTTGGTGGAACCGGGACGGCAAGAGGTCGGGGAGCTGTTTTTT	CASSLVEPGRQEVGELFF
TRBD1	TRBV5-1	NA	TRBJ1-1	TGCGCCAGCAGATTGACAGGGGGCTTTGGTACTGAAGCTTTCTTT	CASRLTGGFGTEAFF
TRBD2	TRBV5-1	few	TRBJ2-1	TGCGCCAGCAGCGGTGCCAGGGCGGGGGGGCACAATGAGCAGTTCTTC	CASSGARAGGHNEQFF
TRBD1	TRBV4-2	many	TRBJ1-2	TGTGCCAGCAGCCAAGACCCGTATGGACAGGGCAACTATGGCTACACCTTC	CASSQDPYGQGNYGYTF
TRBD1	TRBV7-2	NA	TRBJ2-1	TGTGCCAGCAGCTATCAGGGGGCGCCGATTGAGCAGTTCTTC	CASSYQGAPIEQFF
NA	TRBV10-3	many	TRBJ2-5	TGTGCCATCAGTGAGTCGGGGGGAAATACCCAGTACTTC	CAISESGGNTQYF
TRBD2	TRBV29-1	NA	TRBJ2-2	TGCAGCGTAACGTGGGAGCGGGGGGCTCCCACCGGGGAGCTGTTTTTT	CSVTWERGAPTGELFF
NA	TRBV18	many	TRBJ2-3	TGTGCCAGCTCACCACCGGCGGGTACGCAGTATTTT	CASSPPAGTQYF
NA	TRBV6-5	NA	TRBJ2-4	TGTGCCAGCAGTTACGGCAGGACAGTCAAAAACATTCAGTACTTC	CASSYGRTVKNIQYF
TRBD2	TRBV10-2	NA	TRBJ2-1	TGCGCCAGCAGTGAGTCGGGACTAGCGTCTGAGCAGTTCTTC	CASSESGLASEQFF
NA	TRBV6-5	NA	TRBJ1-1	TGTGCCAGCAGCCCCAACCAACTGAACACTGAAGCTTTCTTT	CASSPNQLNTEAFF
NA	TRBV18	few	TRBJ1-2	TGTGCCAGCTCACCCAACGTGATGGGGATTGGCTATGGCTACACCTTC	CASSPNVMGIGYGYTF
NA	TRBV12-3/TRBV12-4	few	TRBJ1-5	TGTGCCAGCAGTCACACAGGGAACAATCAGCCCCAGCATTTT	CASSHTGNNQPQHF
TRBD1	TRBV27	few	TRBJ1-2	TGTGCCAGCAGTTTAACTCAGGCAGGGGGCTATGGCTACACCTTC	CASSLTQAGGYGYTF
NA	TRBV4-2	NA	TRBJ2-2	TGTGCCAGCAGCCAAGAGAGGGTGAACACCGGGGAGCTGTTTTTT	CASSQERVNTGELFF
NA	TRBV7-2	NA	TRBJ1-5	TGTGCCAGCAGCTTAAACCTGAATCAGCCCCAGCATTTT	CASSLNLNQPQHF
NA	TRBV7-8	many	TRBJ2-1	TGTGCCAGCAGCGGGACGGGGTCCACCTCTCAACCAGAGTTCTTC	CASSGTGSTSQPEFF
NA	TRBV11-2	NA	TRBJ1-2	TGTGCCAGCAGCTTAGATCCGGCAGGGACATGCACCTTC	CASSLDPAGTCTF
NA	TRBV12-3/TRBV12-4	many	TRBJ1-4	TGTGCCAGCAGTTTTAAGGAAGACGAAAAACTGTTTTTT	CASSFKEDEKLFF
NA	TRBV5-1	many	TRBJ1-1	TGCGCCAGCAGCTTAAAACTCAGGGAAATGAACACTGAAGCTTTCTTT	CASSLKLREMNTEAFF
NA	TRBV19	many	TRBJ2-3	TGTGCCAGTAGTATAAATCGTCCAGATACGCAGTATTTT	CASSINRPDTQYF
NA	TRBV20-1	once	TRBJ1-1	TGCAGTGCATATTTGGAACTTGGGAACACTGAAGCTTTCTTT	CSAYLELGNTEAFF